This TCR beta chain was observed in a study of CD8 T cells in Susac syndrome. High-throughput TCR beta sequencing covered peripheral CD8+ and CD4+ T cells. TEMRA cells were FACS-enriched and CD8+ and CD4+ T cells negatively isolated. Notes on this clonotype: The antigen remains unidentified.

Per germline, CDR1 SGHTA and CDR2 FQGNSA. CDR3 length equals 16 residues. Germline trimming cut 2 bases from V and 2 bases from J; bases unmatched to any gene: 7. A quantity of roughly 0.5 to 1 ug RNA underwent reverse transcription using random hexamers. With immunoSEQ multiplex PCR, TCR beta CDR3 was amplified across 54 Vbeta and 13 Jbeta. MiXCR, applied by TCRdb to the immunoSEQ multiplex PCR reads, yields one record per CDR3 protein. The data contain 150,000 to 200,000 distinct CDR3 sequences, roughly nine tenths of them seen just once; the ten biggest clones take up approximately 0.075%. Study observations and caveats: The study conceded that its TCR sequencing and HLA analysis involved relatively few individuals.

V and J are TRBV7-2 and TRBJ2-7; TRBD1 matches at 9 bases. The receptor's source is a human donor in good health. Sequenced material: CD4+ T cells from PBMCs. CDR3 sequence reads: CASSLPRRDRAYEQYF. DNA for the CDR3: TGTGCCAGCAGCTTACCGAGACGGGACAGGGCCTACGAGCAGTACTTC.